This T cell receptor (beta chain) was identified during a study of T cell repertoires in cytomegalovirus infection. Across the whole study: In public TCR beta signatures, there were indications of both CMV infection and matching HLA type. Study-wide points: HLA-C-restricted CMV-specific TCR beta clonotypes prevailed in the ex vivo response. Summed frequency of shared TCR beta families picked out CMV carriers who also had the relevant HLA.

The table lists this clonotype with many counts. Its antigen is unidentified. TCRdb independently ran MiXCR on the reads; one entry per CDR3 protein. Counted here are about 160,000 distinct CDR3 sequences, roughly a fifth occurring once; the ten biggest clones make up about 25%. V was clipped by 5 bases and J by 0 bases, with 8 bases between them. CDR1 and CDR2 (germline): SGHTA, FQGNSA. This CDR3 region has 14 residues. The rearrangement uses TRBV7-2 and TRBJ2-4; D is ambiguous. The sample was CD8+ T cells from cultured PBMCs, taken from culture after CMV antigen stimulation. This clonotype was sampled from a human donor in good health (CMV status not recorded). Some clones in this sample may be carry-over from other donors' samples. In DNA, the CDR3 is TGTGCCAGCAGCCCGTCGACAGCCAAAAACATTCAGTACTTC. This codes for CASSPSTAKNIQYF.